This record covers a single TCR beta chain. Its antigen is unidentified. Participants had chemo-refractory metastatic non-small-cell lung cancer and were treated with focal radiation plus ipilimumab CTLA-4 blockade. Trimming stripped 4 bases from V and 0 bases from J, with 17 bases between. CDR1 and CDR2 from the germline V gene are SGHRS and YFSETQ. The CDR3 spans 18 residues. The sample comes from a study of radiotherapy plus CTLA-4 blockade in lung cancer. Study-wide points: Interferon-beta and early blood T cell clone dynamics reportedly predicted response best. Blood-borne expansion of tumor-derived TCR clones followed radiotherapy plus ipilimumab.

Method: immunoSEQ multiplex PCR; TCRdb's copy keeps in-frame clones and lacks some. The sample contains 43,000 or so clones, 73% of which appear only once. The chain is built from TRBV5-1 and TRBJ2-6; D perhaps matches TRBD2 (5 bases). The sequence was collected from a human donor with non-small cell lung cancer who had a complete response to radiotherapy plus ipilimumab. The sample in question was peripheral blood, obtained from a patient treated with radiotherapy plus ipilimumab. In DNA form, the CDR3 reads TGCGCCAGCAGCCCCTTCCTAGGACTGAGCTCTGGGGCCAACGTCCTGACTTTC. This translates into CASSPFLGLSSGANVLTF.